This T cell receptor (beta chain) was captured in a study of CD8 T cells in ankylosing spondylitis (dated by TCRdb to 2016 to 2017). As for the study more broadly: T cell receptor beta repertoires were profiled in healthy donors and ankylosing spondylitis patients so that disease-linked TCR variants could be found. The whole study cohort included some 100 healthy donors and under 30 ankylosing spondylitis patients. Peripheral blood samples were taken, and synovial fluid was additionally collected from ankylosing spondylitis patients.

Summary of the overall study and its limitations: The disease-linked clones were reported as significantly enriched in matched synovial fluid samples from ankylosing spondylitis patients. A CD8+ phenotype was shown by the disease-linked clones, which were found at relatively low frequencies in peripheral blood. Some motif variants had previously been reported in the synovial fluid and blood of reactive arthritis patients, which suggests shared mechanisms of disease initiation. A TCR beta motif of 7 or 8 highly homologous amino acid variants appeared characteristic of blood from ankylosing spondylitis patients.

In this sample, this clonotype turned up a few times. Its antigen is currently not known. No much larger clonotype is one base removed from it; base qualities were not supplied. Instrument on record: Illumina HiSeq 2500. Quantitative 5'-RACE with molecular barcodes was the method used to prepare the TCR beta libraries. The source study handled its data this way. A new computational method, built on a probabilistic model of VDJ rearrangement, was used to identify disease-linked TCR variants. TCRdb ran its own pipeline on the public reads, namely fastp trimming at Q25 and MiXCR clone calling, and kept in-frame beta chains. Rows with one shared CDR3 protein collapse into an entry with the most common genes and DNA. These V and J calls originate from TCRdb's pipeline instead of the authors' own analysis. Across this sample there are about 310,000 distinct CDR3 sequences, with around 21% seen only once. Clones ranked in the top ten supply 3.5% of the sample.

V drops 5 bases and J drops 5 bases, leaving 9 bases in between. The CDR1 and CDR2 encoded by the germline V gene (reference sequence) are LNHDA and SQIVND. From its cysteine to its phenylalanine, the CDR3 spans 12 amino acids. The retained sequence is limited to the CDR3, 36 bases, with the frame set at the first base. The TCR was taken from a female donor with ankylosing spondylitis or in good health (not recorded which). The V and J segments used are TRBV19 and TRBJ2-5; a weak D assignment points to TRBD2 (6 bases agree). The sequencing sample was made of blood, either unsorted or a sorted T cell fraction (not recorded which). The CDR3 protein sequence reads: CASSPEGETQYF. The DNA reads TGTGCCAGTAGTCCGGAGGGGGAGACCCAGTACTTC.